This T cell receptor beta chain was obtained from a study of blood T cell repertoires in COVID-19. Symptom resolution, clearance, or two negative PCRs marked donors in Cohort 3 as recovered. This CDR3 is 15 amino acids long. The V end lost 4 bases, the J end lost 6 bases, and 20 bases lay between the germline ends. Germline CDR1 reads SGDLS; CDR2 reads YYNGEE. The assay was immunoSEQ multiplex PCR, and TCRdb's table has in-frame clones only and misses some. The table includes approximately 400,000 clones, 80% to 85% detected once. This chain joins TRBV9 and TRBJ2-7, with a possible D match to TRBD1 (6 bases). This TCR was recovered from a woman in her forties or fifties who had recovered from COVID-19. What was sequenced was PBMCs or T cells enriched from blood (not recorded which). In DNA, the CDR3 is TGTGCCAGCAGCAATACTTGGGACATGAGGACCGAGCAGTACTTC. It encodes CASSNTWDMRTEQYF. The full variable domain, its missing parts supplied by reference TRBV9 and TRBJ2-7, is DSGVTQTPKHLITATGQRVTLRCSPRSGDLSVYWYQQSLDQGLQFLIQYYNGEERAKGNILERFSAQQFPDLHSELNLSSLELGDSALYFCASSNTWDMRTEQYFGPGTRLTVT.